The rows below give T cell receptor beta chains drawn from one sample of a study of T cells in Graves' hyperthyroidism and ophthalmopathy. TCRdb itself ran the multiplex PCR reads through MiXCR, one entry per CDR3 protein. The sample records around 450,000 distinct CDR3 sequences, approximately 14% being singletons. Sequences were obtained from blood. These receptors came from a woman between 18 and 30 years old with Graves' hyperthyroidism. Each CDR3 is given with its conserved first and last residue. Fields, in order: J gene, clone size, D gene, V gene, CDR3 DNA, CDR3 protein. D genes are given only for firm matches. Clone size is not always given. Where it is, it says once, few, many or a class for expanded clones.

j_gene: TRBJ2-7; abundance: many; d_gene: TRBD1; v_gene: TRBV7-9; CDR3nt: TGTGCCAGCAGCTTAGCCCAGGGGGAATACGAGCAGTACTTC; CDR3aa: CASSLAQGEYEQYF
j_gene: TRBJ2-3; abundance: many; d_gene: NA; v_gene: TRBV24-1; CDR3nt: TGTGCCACCAGTGATTTCGGAGATAGCACAGATACGCAGTATTTT; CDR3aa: CATSDFGDSTDTQYF
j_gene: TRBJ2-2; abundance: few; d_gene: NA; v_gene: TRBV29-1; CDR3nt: TGCAGCGTTGAACAGGAGAACACCGGGGAGCTGTTTTTT; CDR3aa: CSVEQENTGELFF
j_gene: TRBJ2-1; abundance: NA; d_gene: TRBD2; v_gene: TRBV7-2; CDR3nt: TGTGCCAGCAGCTTAGGCGGGGGGGCCAGCGATGAGCAGTTCTTC; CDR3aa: CASSLGGGASDEQFF
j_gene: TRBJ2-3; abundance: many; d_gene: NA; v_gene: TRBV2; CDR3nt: TGTGCCAGCTTCCCTTCGGAGCCCACAGATACGCAGTATTTT; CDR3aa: CASFPSEPTDTQYF
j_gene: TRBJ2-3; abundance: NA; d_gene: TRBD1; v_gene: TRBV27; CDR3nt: TGTGCCAGCAGTTTATTGGGACAGGTTAAAGATACGCAGTATTTT; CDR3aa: CASSLLGQVKDTQYF
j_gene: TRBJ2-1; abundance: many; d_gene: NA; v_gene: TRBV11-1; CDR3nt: TGTGCCAGCAGCTTAAGGGCCCAGGGGCCAATCTCCAATGAGCAGTTCTTC; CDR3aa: CASSLRAQGPISNEQFF
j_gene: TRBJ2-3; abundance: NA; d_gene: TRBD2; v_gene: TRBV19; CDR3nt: TGTGCCAGTAGTATCATGGCGGGAGGGATAGATACGCAGTATTTT; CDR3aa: CASSIMAGGIDTQYF
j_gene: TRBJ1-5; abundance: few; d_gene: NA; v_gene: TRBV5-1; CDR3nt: TGCGCCAGCAGCTCGCACGGGGATAGCAATCAGCCCCAGCATTTT; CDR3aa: CASSSHGDSNQPQHF
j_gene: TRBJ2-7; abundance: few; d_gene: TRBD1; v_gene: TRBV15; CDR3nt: TGTGCCACCAGCAGAGATCGGGACAGGGGGCGGGAGCAGTACTTC; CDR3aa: CATSRDRDRGREQYF
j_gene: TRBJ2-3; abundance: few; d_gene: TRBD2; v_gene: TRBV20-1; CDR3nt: TGCAGTGCTAGAGGGACTAGCACGGCAGATACGCAGTATTTT; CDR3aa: CSARGTSTADTQYF
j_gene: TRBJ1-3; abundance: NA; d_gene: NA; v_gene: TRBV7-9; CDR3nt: TGTACCAGCTCCCAAAACCCACCGGGAGGAAACACCATATATTTT; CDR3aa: CTSSQNPPGGNTIYF
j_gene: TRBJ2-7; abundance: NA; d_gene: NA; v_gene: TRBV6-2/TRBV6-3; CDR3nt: TGTGCCAGCCGACTTATAGGGGCCTACGAGCAGTACTTC; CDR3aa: CASRLIGAYEQYF
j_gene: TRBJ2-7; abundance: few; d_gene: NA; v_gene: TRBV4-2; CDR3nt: TGTGCCAGCAGCCTAAGGCATCAGGGGTCCTACGAGCAGTACTTC; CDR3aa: CASSLRHQGSYEQYF
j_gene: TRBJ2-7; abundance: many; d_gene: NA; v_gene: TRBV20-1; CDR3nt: TGCAGTGCTAGGGCTTATGGACAGACATCTAAACGAAACTACGAGCAGTACTTC; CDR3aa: CSARAYGQTSKRNYEQYF
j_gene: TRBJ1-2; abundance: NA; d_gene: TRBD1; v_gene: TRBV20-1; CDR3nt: TGCAGTGCTAGAGATGGGGACAGGGCCCTCGAGACCTTC; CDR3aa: CSARDGDRALETF
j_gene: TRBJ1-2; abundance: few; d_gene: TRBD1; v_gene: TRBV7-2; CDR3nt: TGTGCCAGCAGCTTAGCGGGAACAGGGGGCAGGGATGGCTACACCTTC; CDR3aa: CASSLAGTGGRDGYTF
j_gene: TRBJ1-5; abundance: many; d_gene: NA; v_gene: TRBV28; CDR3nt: TGTGCCAGCATCCAAGGGGGGAATAGCAATCAGCCCCAGCATTTT; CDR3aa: CASIQGGNSNQPQHF
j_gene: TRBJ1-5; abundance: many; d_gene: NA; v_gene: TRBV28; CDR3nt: TGTGCCAGCAGTTTTCCCCAGGGGCAATCCCGATCGCCCCAGCATTTT; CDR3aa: CASSFPQGQSRSPQHF
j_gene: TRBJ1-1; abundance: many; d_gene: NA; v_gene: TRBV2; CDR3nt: TGTGCCAGCATTGGGGGGGTTACTGAAGCTTTCTTT; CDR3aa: CASIGGVTEAFF
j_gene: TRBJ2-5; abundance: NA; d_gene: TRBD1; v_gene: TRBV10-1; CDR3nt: TGCGCCAGCAGTGAGTCCGGGACAGGGTACGAGACCCAGTACTTC; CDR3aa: CASSESGTGYETQYF
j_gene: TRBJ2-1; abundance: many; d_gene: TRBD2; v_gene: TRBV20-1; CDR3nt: TGCAGTGCTAGTATGACTAGCGGGGGGGCATCGGAGAATGAGCAGTTCTTC; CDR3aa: CSASMTSGGASENEQFF
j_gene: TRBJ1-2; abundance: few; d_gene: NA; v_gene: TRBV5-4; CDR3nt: TGTGCCAGCAGCTCCTACAGGGTGGAGGGCTATGGCTACACCTTC; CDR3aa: CASSSYRVEGYGYTF
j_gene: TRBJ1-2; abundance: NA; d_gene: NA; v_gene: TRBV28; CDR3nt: TGTGCCGGCAGTTTTACCGGGAATCTAAAGGGTGGCTACACCTTC; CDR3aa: CAGSFTGNLKGGYTF
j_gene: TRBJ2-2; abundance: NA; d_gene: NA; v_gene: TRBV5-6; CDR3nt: TGTGCCAGCAGCTTGAGATTGACTAACACCGGGGAGCTGTTTTTT; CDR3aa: CASSLRLTNTGELFF
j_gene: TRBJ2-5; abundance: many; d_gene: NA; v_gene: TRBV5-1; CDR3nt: TGCGCCAGCAGCTTGGTTCGGGGGAGCGAGACCCAGTACTTC; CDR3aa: CASSLVRGSETQYF
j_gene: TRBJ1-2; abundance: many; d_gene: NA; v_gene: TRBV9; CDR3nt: TGTGCCAGCAGCGTAGATCTCGGTCCGAGCCCAGGAAGGGGCTACACCTTC; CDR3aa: CASSVDLGPSPGRGYTF
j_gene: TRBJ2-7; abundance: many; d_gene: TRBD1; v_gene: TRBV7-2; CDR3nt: TGTGCCAGCAGCTTAGGCCCGGCCACAGGGGGCTCCGAGCAGTACTTC; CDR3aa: CASSLGPATGGSEQYF
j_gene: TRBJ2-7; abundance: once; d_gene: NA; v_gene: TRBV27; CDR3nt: TGTGCCAGCGCTGCCGGGACTGCAGGTTACGAGCAGTACTTC; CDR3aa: CASAAGTAGYEQYF
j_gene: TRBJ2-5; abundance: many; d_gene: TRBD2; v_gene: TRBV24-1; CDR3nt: TGTGCCACCAGTGCGAGGAGCGGGGCACAAGAGACCCAGTACTTC; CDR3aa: CATSARSGAQETQYF
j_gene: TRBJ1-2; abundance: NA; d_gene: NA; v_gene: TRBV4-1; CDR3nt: TGCGCCAGCAGCCAACCCGGGACTGTCGGCTATGGCTACACCTTC; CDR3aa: CASSQPGTVGYGYTF
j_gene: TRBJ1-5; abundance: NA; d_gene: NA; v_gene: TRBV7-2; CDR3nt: TGTGCCAGCAGCTTTAACGGCAGGTCCCAGCATTTT; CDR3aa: CASSFNGRSQHF
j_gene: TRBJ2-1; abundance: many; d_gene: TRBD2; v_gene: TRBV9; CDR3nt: TGTGCCAGCAGCCTCAGCCGTAGCCCTATGACTAGCGGGGATTACAATGAGCAGTTCTTC; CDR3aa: CASSLSRSPMTSGDYNEQFF
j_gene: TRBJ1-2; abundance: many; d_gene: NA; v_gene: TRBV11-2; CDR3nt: TGTGCCAGCAGCTTCCCCTCCCGGGGGACGGCTAACTATGGCTACACCTTC; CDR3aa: CASSFPSRGTANYGYTF
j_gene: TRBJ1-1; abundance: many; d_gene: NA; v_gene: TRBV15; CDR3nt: TGTGCCACCAGCAGAGATGAACAATTTTTAAGTCCGTACGAAGCTTTCTTT; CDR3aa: CATSRDEQFLSPYEAFF
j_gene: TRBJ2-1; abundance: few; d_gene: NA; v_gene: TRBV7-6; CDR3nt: TGTGCCAGCAGCTACAACAGGGTTGAGGATGAGCAGTTCTTC; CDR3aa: CASSYNRVEDEQFF
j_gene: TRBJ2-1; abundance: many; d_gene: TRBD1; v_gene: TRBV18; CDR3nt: TGTGCCAGCTCACTGAAAGGGGGCGCATCCAATGAGCAGTTCTTC; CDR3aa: CASSLKGGASNEQFF